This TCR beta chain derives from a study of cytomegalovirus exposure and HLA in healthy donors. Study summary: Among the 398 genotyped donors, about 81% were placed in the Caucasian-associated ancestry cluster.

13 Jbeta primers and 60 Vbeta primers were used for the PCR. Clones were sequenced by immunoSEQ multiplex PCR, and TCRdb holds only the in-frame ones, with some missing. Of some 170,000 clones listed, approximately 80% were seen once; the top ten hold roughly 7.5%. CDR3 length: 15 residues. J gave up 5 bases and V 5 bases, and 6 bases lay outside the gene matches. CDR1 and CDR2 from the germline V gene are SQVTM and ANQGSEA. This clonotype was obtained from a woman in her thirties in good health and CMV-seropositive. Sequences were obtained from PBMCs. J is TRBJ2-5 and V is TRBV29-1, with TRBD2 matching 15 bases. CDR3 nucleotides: TGCAGCGTTTTAGGACTAGCGGGGGGGGACGAGACCCAGTACTTC. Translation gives CSVLGLAGGDETQYF.